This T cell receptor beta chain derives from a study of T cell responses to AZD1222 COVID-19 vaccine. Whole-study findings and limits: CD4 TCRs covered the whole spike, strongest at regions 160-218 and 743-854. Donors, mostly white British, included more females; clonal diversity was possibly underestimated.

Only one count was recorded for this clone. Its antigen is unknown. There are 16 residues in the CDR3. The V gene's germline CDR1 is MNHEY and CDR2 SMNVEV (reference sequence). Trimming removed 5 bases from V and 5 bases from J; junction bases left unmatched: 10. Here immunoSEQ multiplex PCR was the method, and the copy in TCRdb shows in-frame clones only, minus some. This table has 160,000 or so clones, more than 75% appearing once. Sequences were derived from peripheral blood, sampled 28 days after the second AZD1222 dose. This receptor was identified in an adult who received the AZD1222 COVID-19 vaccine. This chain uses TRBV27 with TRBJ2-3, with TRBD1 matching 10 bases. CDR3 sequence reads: CASSTLGQGLRDTQYF. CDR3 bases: TGTGCCAGCAGTACCTTGGGACAGGGGTTGCGAGATACGCAGTATTTT.